One sample yielded the 11 T cell receptor beta chains listed below, sequenced in a study of blood T cell repertoires in COVID-19. Some clones are missing from TCRdb's copy, which holds only in-frame ones; the method was immunoSEQ multiplex PCR. In the table there are roughly 110,000 clones, 75% to 90% of which are singletons. The sequenced material came from peripheral blood. Receptors originate from a man between 65 and 79 years old with acute or convalescent COVID-19.

The chain uses TRBV4-1 and TRBJ2-7; unclear D gene. The V end was cut by 0 bases, the J end by 6 bases, with 15 bases between. Germline CDR1 MGHRA, CDR2 YSYEKL. The CDR3 spans 15 residues. The CDR3 region is CASSQEVNRPGEQYF. The CDR3 nucleotides are TGCGCCAGCAGCCAAGAGGTCAACCGCCCGGGCGAGCAGTACTTC.

This clone has just one count. The J gene is TRBJ2-4, the V gene TRBV2; 8 positions match TRBD1. Germline V gives CDR1 SNHLY, CDR2 FYNNEI. The J segment lost 6 bases and the V segment lost 3 bases, leaving 7 bases of the junction unmatched. The CDR3 loop spans 15 amino acids. In nucleotides, the CDR3 is TGTGCCAGCAGTGACTTCCAAGGGACAGGAAACATTCAGTACTTC. This gives the protein CASSDFQGTGNIQYF.

The J gene is TRBJ2-3, the V gene TRBV19; 7 nucleotides line up with TRBD1. V trimming: 5 bases; J trimming: 1 base; junction bases outside the gene matches: 9. The CDR3 loop spans 16 amino acids. Germline V gene lookup returns CDR1 LNHDA and CDR2 SQIVND (reference sequence). The CDR3 bases are TGTGCCAGTAGTCCTTCGAGGGGGCTAGGCACAGATACGCAGTATTTT. Translation: CASSPSRGLGTDTQYF.

J is TRBJ1-3 and V is TRBV7-2; D remains ambiguous. The length of the CDR3 is 17 residues. From germline, CDR1 is SGHTA and CDR2 FQGNSA. The germline V and J ends were trimmed by 5 bases and 0 bases, with 17 bases remaining between them. Here the CDR3 DNA reads TGTGCCAGCAGCCCCGGGGTGGGTTCCTACTCTGGAAACACCATATATTTT. Residues: CASSPGVGSYSGNTIYF.

The V call is TRBV2, the J call TRBJ2-1; 15 positions match TRBD2. Looked up from germline, CDR1 is SNHLY and CDR2 is FYNNEI. V shed 9 bases and J 5 bases; nucleotides not matched to a gene: 8. CDR3 length: 16 residues. The CDR3 DNA follows: TGTGCCAGTGGGACTAGCGGGAGGTATCGCCACAATGAGCAGTTCTTC. This codes for CASGTSGRYRHNEQFF.

V usage is TRBV6-4 and J usage is TRBJ2-1; 7 bases are shared with TRBD2. The CDR3 consists of 15 residues. The germline CDR1 and CDR2 sequences are MRHNA and SNTAGT. V was clipped by 8 bases and J by 8 bases; unmatched bases: 15. The CDR3 protein is CASSSGRLVLDEQFF. The CDR3 DNA sequence: TGTGCCAGCTCTAGCGGTCGACTCGTCCTTGATGAGCAGTTCTTC.

The chain is built from TRBV5-6 and TRBJ1-1; D is possibly TRBD1 (5 bases). The CDR3 consists of 12 residues. Trimming took 2 bases from V and 4 from J, leaving 6 bases between them. The germline V gene encodes CDR1 SGHDT and CDR2 YYEEEE. The CDR3 here is CASSFRATEAFF. In nucleotides, the CDR3 is TGTGCCAGCAGCTTCAGGGCCACTGAAGCTTTCTTT.

V is TRBV6-5 and J is TRBJ2-1, with TRBD1 matching 8 bases. CDR3 size: 15 residues. The trim removed 8 bases at V and 0 bases at J, leaving 6 bases unmatched. The V gene's germline CDR1 is MNHEY and CDR2 SVGAGI. In nucleotides, the CDR3 is TGTGCCAGCGCCCGACAGGGGAGCTCCTACAATGAGCAGTTCTTC. Translation: CASARQGSSYNEQFF.

This clone has only a few counts. This chain joins TRBV6-1 and TRBJ1-2; D uncertain. The V end was cut by 0 bases, the J end by 5 bases, with 10 bases between. The CDR3 runs 14 residues. Per the germline V gene, CDR1 is MNHNS and CDR2 is SASEGT. The DNA for the CDR3 is TGTGCCAGCAGTGAAGCGCACAGTTCGTATGGCTACACCTTC. As protein: CASSEAHSSYGYTF.

V and J are TRBV5-1 and TRBJ2-7; the match to TRBD2 covers 8 bases. This CDR3 has 14 amino acids. With 3 bases clipped from V and 4 bases from J, the junction kept 6 bases outside the gene matches. The germline V gene encodes CDR1 SGHRS and CDR2 YFSETQ. The CDR3 sequence is CASSSSGLQYEQYF. The CDR3 DNA reads as TGCGCCAGCAGCTCTAGCGGGCTTCAGTACGAGCAGTACTTC.

Regarding this clone: In the same sample, other DNA sequences code for this CDR3. The rearrangement uses TRBV5-4 and TRBJ2-3, with D unclear. In germline, CDR1 is SGHNT, CDR2 YYREEE (reference sequence). V was cut by 1 base and J by 6 bases, with 6 bases left in between. The CDR3 totals 12 residues. In DNA form, the CDR3 reads TGTGCCAGCAGCTTGTCTTCTGATACGCAGTATTTT. It encodes CASSLSSDTQYF.